This is a list of T cell receptor beta chains from one sample in a study of T-cell memory formation after mild COVID-19. From the 5' RACE reads, TCRdb called clonotypes with MiXCR, one entry per CDR3 protein. The sample consists of under 250,000 distinct CDR3 sequences, over 9.5% of them appearing once. Sequencing used PBMCs or a T cell subset sorted from them (not recorded which). Receptor source: a man between 18 and 35 years old who had mild COVID-19 (a few samples of this study predate the infection). Cell type and time point are not known. Each CDR3 is given with its conserved first and last residue. D genes are given only for firm matches. Clone sizes are given selectively: once, few, many, or a class where the clone is expanded.

v_call	j_call	clone_size	d_call	cdr3_aa	cdr3_nt
TRBV25-1	TRBJ1-1	few	TRBD1	CASSVDRGRTEAFF	TGTGCCAGCAGTGTCGACAGGGGAAGGACTGAAGCTTTCTTT
TRBV20-1	TRBJ2-5	few	.	CSAPGLPWETQYF	TGCAGTGCGCCCGGACTTCCGTGGGAGACCCAGTACTTC
TRBV15	TRBJ2-1	few	.	CATDLRGRPYNEQFF	TGTGCCACCGATCTTCGAGGACGCCCCTACAATGAGCAGTTCTTC
TRBV6-6	TRBJ2-3	many	.	CASSTRDTQYF	TGTGCCAGCAGCACCCGAGATACGCAGTATTTT
TRBV7-6	TRBJ2-1	once	.	CASSLPNGYEQFF	TGTGCCAGCAGCCTCCCGAACGGTTACGAGCAGTTCTTC
TRBV5-1	TRBJ2-1	.	TRBD1	CASSLGGTGANEQFF	TGCGCCAGCAGCTTGGGGGGGACAGGGGCGAATGAGCAGTTCTTC
TRBV6-2/TRBV6-3	TRBJ2-7	.	.	CASSYQSGTYYEQYF	TGTGCCAGCAGTTACCAATCCGGGACCTACTACGAGCAGTACTTC
TRBV19	TRBJ2-3	few	.	CASSIQGSSTDTQYF	TGTGCCAGTAGTATACAGGGCTCCAGCACAGATACGCAGTATTTT
TRBV7-2	TRBJ2-2	.	.	CASSTFVGGVTGELFF	TGTGCCAGCAGTACCTTTGTTGGAGGAGTCACCGGGGAGCTGTTTTTT
TRBV5-4	TRBJ2-2	once	.	CASSAGVATGELFF	TGTGCCAGCAGCGCAGGGGTGGCCACCGGGGAGCTGTTTTTT
TRBV11-2	TRBJ2-3	.	.	CASSPHGGTDTQYF	TGTGCCAGCAGCCCCCACGGGGGCACAGATACGCAGTATTTT
TRBV3-1	TRBJ2-3	few	TRBD2	CASSSRLGTMNRDTQYF	TGTGCCAGCAGCTCAAGACTTGGGACTATGAATCGAGATACGCAGTATTTT
TRBV6-6	TRBJ2-5	.	TRBD1	CASTSSRGPQETQYF	TGTGCCAGCACCTCTAGCAGGGGGCCTCAAGAGACCCAGTACTTC
TRBV3-1	TRBJ2-1	.	.	CASSPGRYSYNEQFF	TGTGCCAGCAGCCCCGGGAGATACTCCTACAATGAGCAGTTCTTC
TRBV12-3/TRBV12-4	TRBJ1-2	few	.	CASRQGGFGYTF	TGTGCCAGCAGACAGGGTGGATTTGGCTACACCTTC
TRBV7-6	TRBJ1-3	few	TRBD1	CASSRGTGHLTGNTIYF	TGTGCCAGCAGCCGGGGGACAGGGCATCTTACAGGAAACACCATATATTTT
TRBV15	TRBJ2-5	few	.	CATSREGYQETQYF	TGTGCCACCAGCAGAGAGGGGTACCAAGAGACCCAGTACTTC
TRBV10-3	TRBJ1-3	.	.	CAIGDSSSGNTIYF	TGTGCCATCGGTGATTCTTCCTCTGGAAACACCATATATTTT
TRBV7-6	TRBJ2-1	many	.	CASSRLGTYNEQFF	TGTGCCAGCAGCCGCCTCGGGACTTACAATGAGCAGTTCTTC
TRBV10-3	TRBJ2-7	few	TRBD1	CAIRQGEVLYEQYF	TGTGCCATCAGACAGGGGGAAGTATTATACGAGCAGTACTTC
TRBV5-1	TRBJ2-3	many	TRBD2	CASSRGGSTDTQYF	TGTGCCAGCAGCCGGGGGGGAAGCACAGATACGCAGTATTTT
TRBV4-1	TRBJ2-3	many	.	CASSLRGGTTDTQYF	TGCGCCAGCAGCCTCAGAGGGGGGACCACAGATACGCAGTATTTT
TRBV5-5	TRBJ1-1	few	.	CASSFSAGGTEAFF	TGTGCCAGCAGCTTCTCGGCGGGAGGTACTGAAGCTTTCTTT
TRBV7-3	TRBJ2-7	.	.	CASSYPFLSGGDNRGEQYF	TGTGCCAGCAGCTACCCCTTCCTTAGCGGCGGGGACAACCGCGGCGAGCAGTACTTC
TRBV5-1	TRBJ2-5	.	.	CASSLVGAQETQYF	TGCGCCAGCAGCTTGGTGGGGGCCCAAGAGACCCAGTACTTC
TRBV7-9	TRBJ1-2	few	.	CASSFDSNYGYTF	TGTGCCAGCAGCTTTGACAGTAACTATGGCTACACCTTC
TRBV4-3	TRBJ2-1	many	TRBD2	CASSQEATSGAYNEQFF	TGCGCCAGCAGCCAAGAGGCGACTAGCGGGGCCTACAATGAGCAGTTCTTC
TRBV14	TRBJ1-4	few	.	CASSQFLGQEKLFF	TGTGCCAGCAGCCAATTCCTAGGACAGGAAAAACTGTTTTTT
TRBV7-2	TRBJ2-1	few	.	CASRAGGGGNYNEQFF	TGTGCCAGCAGAGCAGGGGGCGGGGGGAACTACAATGAGCAGTTCTTC
TRBV7-9	TRBJ2-3	many	.	CASSEGRSTDTQYF	TGTGCCAGCAGCGAAGGACGGAGCACAGATACGCAGTATTTT
TRBV18	TRBJ1-3	.	.	CASSQQRTSGMDTIYF	TGTGCCAGCTCACAGCAGAGGACCTCGGGGATGGACACCATATATTTT
TRBV20-1	TRBJ2-5	.	.	CSAREVEETQYF	TGCAGTGCTAGAGAGGTTGAAGAGACCCAGTACTTC
TRBV7-2	TRBJ1-1	many	TRBD1	CASSRGQLNTEAFF	TGTGCCAGCAGCCGGGGACAGTTGAACACTGAAGCTTTCTTT
TRBV29-1	TRBJ2-2	.	.	CSVVLDRLTGELFF	TGCAGCGTTGTCTTGGACAGACTCACCGGGGAGCTGTTTTTT
TRBV5-4	TRBJ2-7	few	TRBD1	CASSYGQGAYEQYF	TGTGCCAGCAGCTACGGACAGGGGGCTTACGAGCAGTACTTC
TRBV7-2	TRBJ1-5	few	TRBD1	CASSFDRGQQPQHF	TGTGCCAGCAGCTTCGACAGGGGACAACAGCCCCAGCATTTT
TRBV4-3	TRBJ1-2	few	.	CASSQDGTHMGGYTF	TGCGCCAGCAGCCAAGATGGGACACATATGGGCGGCTACACCTTC
TRBV7-2	TRBJ1-5	.	TRBD1	CASSGQGASNQPQHF	TGTGCCAGCAGCGGACAGGGGGCAAGCAATCAGCCCCAGCATTTT
TRBV6-2/TRBV6-3	TRBJ1-1	.	.	CASSQSGEAFF	TGTGCCAGCAGCCAGTCCGGCGAAGCTTTCTTT
TRBV4-3	TRBJ2-7	few	TRBD1	CASSQYGPGQGTHEQYF	TGCGCCAGCAGCCAATACGGTCCGGGACAGGGGACCCACGAGCAGTACTTC
TRBV7-2	TRBJ2-2	many	TRBD2	CASSLGPASGGNTGELFF	TGTGCCAGCAGCTTAGGCCCGGCTAGCGGGGGGAACACCGGGGAGCTGTTTTTT
TRBV29-1	TRBJ1-1	.	.	CSVGTPRGTNTEAFF	TGCAGCGTTGGTACCCCCCGGGGAACGAACACTGAAGCTTTCTTT
TRBV6-6	TRBJ2-5	few	TRBD2	CASSFPRGSLAGAETQYF	TGTGCCAGCAGTTTTCCCAGGGGTTCCCTAGCGGGGGCGGAGACCCAGTACTTC
TRBV12-3/TRBV12-4	TRBJ2-7	.	.	CASSPSGTAYEQYF	TGTGCCAGCAGTCCCAGCGGGACAGCCTACGAGCAGTACTTC
TRBV4-1	TRBJ2-7	few	TRBD2	CASSRTRAAGALTPYEQYF	TGCGCCAGCAGCCGTACAAGGGCAGCGGGGGCCCTCACTCCCTACGAGCAGTACTTC
TRBV29-1	TRBJ2-4	.	.	CSVERDGNIQYF	TGCAGCGTTGAACGGGACGGGAACATTCAGTACTTC
TRBV4-1	TRBJ2-1	.	TRBD2	CASSHGVARGGYNEQFF	TGCGCCAGCAGCCATGGGGTCGCTCGGGGGGGATACAATGAGCAGTTCTTC
TRBV28	TRBJ2-4	.	TRBD2	CASSRGGGKNIQYF	TGTGCCAGCAGTCGGGGGGGAGGCAAAAACATTCAGTACTTC
TRBV6-6	TRBJ1-6	.	.	CASSLTTLRTNSPLHF	TGTGCCAGCAGTCTAACCACACTGCGAACAAATTCACCCCTCCACTTT
TRBV18	TRBJ1-2	.	.	CASSPPRTSGYTF	TGTGCCAGCTCACCACCCCGGACCAGCGGCTACACCTTC
TRBV6-2/TRBV6-3	TRBJ1-5	many	.	CASRSLQGNQPQHF	TGTGCCAGCAGATCACTACAGGGCAATCAGCCCCAGCATTTT
TRBV7-9	TRBJ1-1	few	.	CASSLGMENTEAFF	TGTGCCAGCAGCCTCGGAATGGAGAACACTGAAGCTTTCTTT
TRBV18	TRBJ2-6	once	.	CASSKARGALGANVLTF	TGTGCCAGCTCAAAGGCCAGGGGAGCTCTGGGGGCCAACGTCCTGACTTTC
TRBV20-1	TRBJ1-2	.	.	CSARVGRGGGGYTF	TGCAGTGCTAGAGTAGGACGAGGGGGGGGCGGCTACACCTTC
TRBV20-1	TRBJ2-1	few	.	CSAKEGGYEQFF	TGCAGTGCTAAAGAGGGGGGGTATGAGCAGTTCTTC